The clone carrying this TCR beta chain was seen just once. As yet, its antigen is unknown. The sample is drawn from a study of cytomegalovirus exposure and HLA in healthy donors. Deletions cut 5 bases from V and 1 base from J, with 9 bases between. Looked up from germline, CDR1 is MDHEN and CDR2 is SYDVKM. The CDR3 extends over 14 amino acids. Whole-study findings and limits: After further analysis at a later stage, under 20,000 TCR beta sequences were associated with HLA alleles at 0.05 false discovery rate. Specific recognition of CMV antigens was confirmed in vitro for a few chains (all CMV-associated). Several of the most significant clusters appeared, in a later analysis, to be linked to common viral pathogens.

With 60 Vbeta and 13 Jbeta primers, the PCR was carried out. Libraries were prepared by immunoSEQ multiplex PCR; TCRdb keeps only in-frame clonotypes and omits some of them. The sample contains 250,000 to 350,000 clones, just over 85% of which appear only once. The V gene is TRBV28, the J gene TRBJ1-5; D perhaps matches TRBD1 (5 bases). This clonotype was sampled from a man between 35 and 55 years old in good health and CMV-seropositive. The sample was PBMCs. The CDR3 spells CASSPQGSNQPQHF. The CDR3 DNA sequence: TGTGCCAGCAGTCCCCAGGGAAGCAATCAGCCCCAGCATTTT.